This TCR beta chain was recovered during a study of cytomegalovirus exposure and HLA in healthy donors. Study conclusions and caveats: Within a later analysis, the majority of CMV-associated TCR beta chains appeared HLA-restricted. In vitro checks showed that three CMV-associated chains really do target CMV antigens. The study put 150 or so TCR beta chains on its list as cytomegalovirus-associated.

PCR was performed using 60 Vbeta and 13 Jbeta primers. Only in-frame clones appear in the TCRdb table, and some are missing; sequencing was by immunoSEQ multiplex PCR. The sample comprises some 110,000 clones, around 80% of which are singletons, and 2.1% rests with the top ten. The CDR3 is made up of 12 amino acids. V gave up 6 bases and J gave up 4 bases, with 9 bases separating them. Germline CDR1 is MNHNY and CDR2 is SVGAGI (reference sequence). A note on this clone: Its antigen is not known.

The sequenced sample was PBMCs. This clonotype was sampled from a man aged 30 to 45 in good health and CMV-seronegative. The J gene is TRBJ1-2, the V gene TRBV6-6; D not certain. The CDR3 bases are TGTGCCAGCAGCTCGGTCGGCTATGGCTACACCTTC. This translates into CASSSVGYGYTF.